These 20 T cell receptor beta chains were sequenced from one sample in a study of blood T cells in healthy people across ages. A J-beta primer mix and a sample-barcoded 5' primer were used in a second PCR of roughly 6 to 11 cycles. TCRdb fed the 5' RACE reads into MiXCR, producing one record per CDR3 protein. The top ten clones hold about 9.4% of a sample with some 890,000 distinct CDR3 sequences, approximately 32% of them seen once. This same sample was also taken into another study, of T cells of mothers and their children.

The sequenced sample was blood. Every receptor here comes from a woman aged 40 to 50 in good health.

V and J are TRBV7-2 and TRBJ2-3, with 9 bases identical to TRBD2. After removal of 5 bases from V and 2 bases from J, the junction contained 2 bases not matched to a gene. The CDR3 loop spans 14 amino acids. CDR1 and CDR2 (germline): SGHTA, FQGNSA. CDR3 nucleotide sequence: TGTGCCAGCAGCGGGACTAGCACCACAGATACGCAGTATTTT. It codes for CASSGTSTTDTQYF.

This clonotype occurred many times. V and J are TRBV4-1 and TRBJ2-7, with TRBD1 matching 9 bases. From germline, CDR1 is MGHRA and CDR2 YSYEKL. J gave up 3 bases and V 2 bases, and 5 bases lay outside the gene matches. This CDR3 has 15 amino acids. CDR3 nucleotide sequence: TGCGCCAGCAGCCAACCGACAGGGGGTGACTACGAGCAGTACTTC. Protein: CASSQPTGGDYEQYF.

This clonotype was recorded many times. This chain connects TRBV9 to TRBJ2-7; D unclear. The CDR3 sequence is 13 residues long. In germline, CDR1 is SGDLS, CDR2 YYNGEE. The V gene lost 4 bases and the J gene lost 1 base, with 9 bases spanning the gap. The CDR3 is CASSPRRSYEQYF. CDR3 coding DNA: TGTGCCAGCAGCCCGCGACGGTCCTACGAGCAGTACTTC. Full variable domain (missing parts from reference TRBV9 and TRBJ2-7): DSGVTQTPKHLITATGQRVTLRCSPRSGDLSVYWYQQSLDQGLQFLIQYYNGEERAKGNILERFSAQQFPDLHSELNLSSLELGDSALYFCASSPRRSYEQYFGPGTRLTVT.

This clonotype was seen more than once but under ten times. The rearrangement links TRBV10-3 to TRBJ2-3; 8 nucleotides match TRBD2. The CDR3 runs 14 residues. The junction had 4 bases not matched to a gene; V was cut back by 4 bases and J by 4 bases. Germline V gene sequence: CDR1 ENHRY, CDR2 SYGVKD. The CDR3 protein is CAISGRGVADTQYF. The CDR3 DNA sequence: TGTGCCATCAGTGGGCGGGGGGTCGCAGATACGCAGTATTTT.

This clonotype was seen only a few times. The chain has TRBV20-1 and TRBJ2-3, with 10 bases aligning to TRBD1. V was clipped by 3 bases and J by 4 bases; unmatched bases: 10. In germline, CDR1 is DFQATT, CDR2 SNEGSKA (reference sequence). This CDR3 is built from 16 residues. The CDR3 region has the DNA TGCAGTGCTAGGGCCCGACAGGGGGCCAAAGCAGATACGCAGTATTTT. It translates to CSARARQGAKADTQYF.

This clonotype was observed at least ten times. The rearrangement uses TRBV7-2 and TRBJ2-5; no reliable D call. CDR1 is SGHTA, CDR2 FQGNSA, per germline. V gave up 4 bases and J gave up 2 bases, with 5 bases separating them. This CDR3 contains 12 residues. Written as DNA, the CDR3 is TGTGCCAGCAGCTACCGACAAGAGACCCAGTACTTC. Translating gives CASSYRQETQYF. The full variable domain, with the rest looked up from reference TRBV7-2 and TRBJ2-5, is GAGVSQSPSNKVTEKGKDVELRCDPISGHTALYWYRQSLGQGLEFLIYFQGNSAPDKSGLPSDRFSAERTGGSVSTLTIQRTQQEDSAVYLCASSYRQETQYFGPGTRLLVL.

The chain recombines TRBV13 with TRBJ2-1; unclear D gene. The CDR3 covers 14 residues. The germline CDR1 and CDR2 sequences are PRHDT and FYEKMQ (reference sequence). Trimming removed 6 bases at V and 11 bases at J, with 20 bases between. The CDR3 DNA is TGTGCCAGCAGGTACGAAGGGTCTCGGGTGAAGCAGTTCTTC. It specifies CASRYEGSRVKQFF.

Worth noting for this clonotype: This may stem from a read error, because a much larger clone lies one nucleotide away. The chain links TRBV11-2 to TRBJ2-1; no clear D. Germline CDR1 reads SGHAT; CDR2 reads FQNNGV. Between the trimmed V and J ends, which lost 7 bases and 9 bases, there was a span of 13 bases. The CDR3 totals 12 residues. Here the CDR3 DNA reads TGTGCCAGCACCCTAATATTTAGTGAGCAGTTCTTC. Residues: CASTLIFSEQFF.

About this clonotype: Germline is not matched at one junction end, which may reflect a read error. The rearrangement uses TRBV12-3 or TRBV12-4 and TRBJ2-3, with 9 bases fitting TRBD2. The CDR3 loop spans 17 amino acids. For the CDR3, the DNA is TGTGCCAGCAGTGACTTGAAGCGGGGGGTCGGCGGAGATGCGCAGTATTTT. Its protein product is CASSDLKRGVGGDAQYF.

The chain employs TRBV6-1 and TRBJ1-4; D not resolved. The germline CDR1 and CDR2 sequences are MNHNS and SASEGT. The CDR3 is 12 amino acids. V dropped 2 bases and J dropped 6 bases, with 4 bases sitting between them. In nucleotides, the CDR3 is TGTGCCAGCAGTGAACGAGATGAAAAACTGTTTTTT. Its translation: CASSERDEKLFF.

CDR3 in DNA: TGTGCCACGGGGGAGCGGGGGTTGCAAGAGACCCAGTACTTC. Its protein is CATGERGLQETQYF. The chain recombines TRBV15 with TRBJ2-5, with 8 bases aligning to TRBD2. V lost 9 bases and J lost 2; bases outside the gene matches: 8. The germline CDR1 and CDR2 sequences are LNHNV and YYDKDF (reference sequence). CDR3 length: 14 residues.

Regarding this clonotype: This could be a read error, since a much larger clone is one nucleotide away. In DNA, the CDR3 is TGCGCCAGCAGCTTGGCGGGACAGGGGACGACTGAAGTTTTCTTT. It codes for CASSLAGQGTTEVFF. This rearrangement joins TRBV5-1 to TRBJ1-1; TRBD1 aligns across 10 bases. CDR1 is SGHRS, CDR2 YFSETQ, per germline. This CDR3 contains 15 residues.

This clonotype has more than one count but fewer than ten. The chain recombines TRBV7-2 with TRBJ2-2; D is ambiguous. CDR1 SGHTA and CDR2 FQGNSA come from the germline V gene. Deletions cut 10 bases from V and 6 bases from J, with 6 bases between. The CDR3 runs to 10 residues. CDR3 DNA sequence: TGTGCCACGCGGCCCGGGGAGCTGTTTTTT. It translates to CATRPGELFF.

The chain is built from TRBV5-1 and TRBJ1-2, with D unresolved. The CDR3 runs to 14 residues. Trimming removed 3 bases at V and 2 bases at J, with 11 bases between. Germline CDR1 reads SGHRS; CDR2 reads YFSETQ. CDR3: CASSSSMGNYGYTF. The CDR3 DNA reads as TGCGCCAGCAGCTCATCGATGGGGAACTATGGCTACACCTTC.

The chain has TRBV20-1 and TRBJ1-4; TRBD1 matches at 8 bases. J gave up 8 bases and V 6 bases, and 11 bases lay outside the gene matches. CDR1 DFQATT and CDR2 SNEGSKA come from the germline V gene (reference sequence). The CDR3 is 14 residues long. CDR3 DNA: TGCAGTGCGGACTCAGGGGGCGTAAGGGAAAAACTGTTTTTT. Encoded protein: CSADSGGVREKLFF.

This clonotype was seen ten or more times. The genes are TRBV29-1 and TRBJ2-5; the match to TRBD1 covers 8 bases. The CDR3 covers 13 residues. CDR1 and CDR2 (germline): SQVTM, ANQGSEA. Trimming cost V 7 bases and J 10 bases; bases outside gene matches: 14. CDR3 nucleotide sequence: TGCAGCGCTAGACAGGGGCTATTCGGGGTCCAGTACTTC. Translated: CSARQGLFGVQYF.

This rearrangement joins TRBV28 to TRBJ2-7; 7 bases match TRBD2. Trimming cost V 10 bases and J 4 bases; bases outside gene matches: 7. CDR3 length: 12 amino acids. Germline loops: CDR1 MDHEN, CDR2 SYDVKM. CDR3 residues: CAIMGEGYEQYF. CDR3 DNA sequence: TGTGCCATCATGGGGGAGGGTTACGAGCAGTACTTC.

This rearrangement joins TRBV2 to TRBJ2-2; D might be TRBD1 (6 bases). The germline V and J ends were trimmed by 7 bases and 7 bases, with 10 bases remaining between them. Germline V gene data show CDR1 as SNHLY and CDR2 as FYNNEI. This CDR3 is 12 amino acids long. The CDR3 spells CASTKTGGELFF. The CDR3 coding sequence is TGTGCCAGCACCAAGACAGGCGGGGAGCTGTTTTTT.

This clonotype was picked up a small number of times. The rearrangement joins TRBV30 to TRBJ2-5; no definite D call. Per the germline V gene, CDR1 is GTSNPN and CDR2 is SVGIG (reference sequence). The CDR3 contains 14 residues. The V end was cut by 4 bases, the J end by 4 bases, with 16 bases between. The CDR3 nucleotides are TGTGCCTGGAACCCGGGCCAGGCGGCAGAGACCCAGTACTTC. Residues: CAWNPGQAAETQYF.

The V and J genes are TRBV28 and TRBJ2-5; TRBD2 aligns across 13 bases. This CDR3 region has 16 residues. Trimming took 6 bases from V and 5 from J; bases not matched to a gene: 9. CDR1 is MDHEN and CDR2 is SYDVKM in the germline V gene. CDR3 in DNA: TGTGCCAGCAGGTGGACTAGCGGGGGTTATCGGGAGACCCAGTACTTC. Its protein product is CASRWTSGGYRETQYF.